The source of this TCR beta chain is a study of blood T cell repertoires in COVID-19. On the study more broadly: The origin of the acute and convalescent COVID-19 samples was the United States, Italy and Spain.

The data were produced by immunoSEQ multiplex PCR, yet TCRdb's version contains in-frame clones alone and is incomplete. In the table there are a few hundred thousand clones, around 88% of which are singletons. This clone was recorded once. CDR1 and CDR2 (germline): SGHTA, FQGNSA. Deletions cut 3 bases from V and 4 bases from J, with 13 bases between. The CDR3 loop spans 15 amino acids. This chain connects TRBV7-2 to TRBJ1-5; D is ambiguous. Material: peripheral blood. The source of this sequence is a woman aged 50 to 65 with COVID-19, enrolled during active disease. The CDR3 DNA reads TGTGCCAGCAGCTTTGGGCCGCGGGAGAATCAGCCCCAGCATTTT. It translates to CASSFGPRENQPQHF.